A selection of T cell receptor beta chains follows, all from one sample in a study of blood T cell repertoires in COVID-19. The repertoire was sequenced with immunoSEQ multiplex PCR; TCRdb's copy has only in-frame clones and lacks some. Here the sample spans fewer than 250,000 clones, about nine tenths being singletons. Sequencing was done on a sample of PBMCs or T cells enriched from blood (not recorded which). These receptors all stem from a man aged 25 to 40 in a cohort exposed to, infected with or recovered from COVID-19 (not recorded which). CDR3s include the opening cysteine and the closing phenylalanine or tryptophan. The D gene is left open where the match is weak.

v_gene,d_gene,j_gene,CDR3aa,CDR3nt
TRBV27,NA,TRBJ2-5,CASRVGLGSETQYF,TGTGCCAGCAGGGTGGGGCTCGGGTCAGAGACCCAGTACTTC
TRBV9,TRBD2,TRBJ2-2,CASSAYSGTTGELFF,TGTGCCAGCAGCGCGTATAGCGGGACCACCGGGGAGCTGTTTTTT
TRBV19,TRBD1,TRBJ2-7,CASSAGQGFGSYEQYF,TGTGCCAGTAGTGCGGGACAGGGGTTTGGGTCCTACGAGCAGTACTTC
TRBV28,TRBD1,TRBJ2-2,CASSFRTGQAGELFF,TGTGCCAGCAGTTTTAGGACAGGTCAGGCCGGGGAGCTGTTTTTT
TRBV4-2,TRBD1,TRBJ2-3,CASSLMPPGQGQTDTQYF,TGTGCCAGCAGCCTTATGCCACCGGGACAGGGTCAGACAGATACGCAGTATTTT
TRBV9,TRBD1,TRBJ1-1,CASSVYGTAGHLEAFF,TGTGCCAGCAGCGTTTATGGGACAGCCGGTCACTTGGAAGCTTTCTTT
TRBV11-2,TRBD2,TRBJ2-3,CASSPGPWLADPDTQYF,TGTGCCAGCAGCCCAGGGCCATGGCTAGCGGACCCAGATACGCAGTATTTT
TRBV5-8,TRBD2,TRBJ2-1,CASSLETSGNEQFF,TGTGCCAGCAGCTTGGAGACTAGCGGCAATGAGCAGTTCTTC
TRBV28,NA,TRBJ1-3,CASRSGSSSGNTIYF,TGTGCCAGCAGATCAGGGTCTAGCTCTGGAAACACCATATATTTT
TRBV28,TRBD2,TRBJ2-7,CASTTSSGSTYEQYF,TGTGCCAGCACCACCTCCAGCGGGAGCACCTACGAGCAGTACTTC